This TCR beta chain was obtained from a study of radiotherapy plus CTLA-4 blockade in lung cancer. For the study at large: Across the patients, objective responses occurred in more than 15%, and disease control in about 29%. Study results and caveats: TCR clones originating in tumors grew in number in blood after radiotherapy plus ipilimumab. Among reported predictors of response, early blood T cell clone dynamics with interferon-beta performed best.

Repertoires were generated with immunoSEQ multiplex PCR, while TCRdb's copy carries only in-frame clones and drops some. The sample carries fewer than 65,000 clones, about 85% recorded once. In regard to this clone: Its specificity is unknown.

Germline V gene lookup returns CDR1 SEHNR and CDR2 FQNEAQ (reference sequence). V shed 5 bases and J shed 2 bases, with 13 bases lying between them. CDR3 length equals 15 residues. The rearrangement joins TRBV7-9 to TRBJ1-5; D possibly corresponds to TRBD1 (5 bases). The receptor's source is a human donor with non-small cell lung cancer who had a complete response to radiotherapy plus ipilimumab. The source material was peripheral blood, sampled from a patient treated with radiotherapy plus ipilimumab. CDR3 sequence (DNA): TGTGCCAGCAGCCGTGGTGGGGGGGGCAATCAGCCCCAGCATTTT. Translation gives CASSRGGGGNQPQHF.